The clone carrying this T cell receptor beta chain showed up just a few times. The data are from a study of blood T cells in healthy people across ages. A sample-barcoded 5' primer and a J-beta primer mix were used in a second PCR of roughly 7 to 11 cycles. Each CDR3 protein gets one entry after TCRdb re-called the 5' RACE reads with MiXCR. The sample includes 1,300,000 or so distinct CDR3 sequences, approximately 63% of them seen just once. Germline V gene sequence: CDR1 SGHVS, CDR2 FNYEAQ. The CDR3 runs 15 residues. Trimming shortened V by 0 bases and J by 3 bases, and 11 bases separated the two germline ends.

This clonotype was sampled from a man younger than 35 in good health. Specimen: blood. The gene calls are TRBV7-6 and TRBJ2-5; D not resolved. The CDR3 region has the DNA TGTGCCAGCAGCTTAGCAGGTCTGCCTGAAGAGACCCAGTACTTC. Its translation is CASSLAGLPEETQYF.